The 6 T cell receptor beta chains listed next were all sequenced from one sample in a study of blood T cell repertoires in COVID-19. Repertoires were generated with immunoSEQ multiplex PCR, while TCRdb's copy carries only in-frame clones and drops some. Altogether some 240,000 clones are present, about 79% being singletons, with the ten largest covering more than 1.2%. Sequences were obtained from peripheral blood. These TCRs come from a woman aged 40 to 50 who had recovered from COVID-19.

The chain joins TRBV5-1 to TRBJ1-1; D call uncertain. Germline assignment: CDR1 SGHRS and CDR2 YFSETQ. The CDR3 covers 14 residues. V lost 0 bases and J 2 bases, leaving 8 bases between the germline ends. For the CDR3, the DNA is TGCGCCAGCAGCTTGGAGCGGGGTAACACTGAAGCTTTCTTT. Protein product: CASSLERGNTEAFF.

The rearrangement joins TRBV28 to TRBJ1-3, with 7 bases lining up with TRBD1. V trimming: 8 bases; J trimming: 3 bases; junction bases outside the gene matches: 7. Looked up from germline, CDR1 is MDHEN and CDR2 is SYDVKM. The CDR3 has 14 residues. The CDR3 DNA reads as TGTGCCAGCGAGCAGGGGGATAATGGAAACACCATATATTTT. Residues: CASEQGDNGNTIYF.

This chain links TRBV21-1 with TRBJ1-2; TRBD1, the table's D call, was not compared with the DNA. TRBV21-1 is a documented pseudogene. CDR3 size: 18 residues. CDR3 sequence (DNA): TGTGCCAGCAGCAAAGGGGGGCCCCGACAGGGAACCCCGGGAGGCTACACCTTC. It is translated as CASSKGGPRQGTPGGYTF.

The rearrangement uses TRBV19 and TRBJ1-2; TRBD1 matches 7 bases. The CDR3 spans 15 residues. V gave up 7 bases and J gave up 4 bases; unmatched junction bases: 12. CDR1 and CDR2 from the germline V gene are LNHDA and SQIVND (reference sequence). The CDR3 spells CASTPTGYAGYGYTF. The CDR3 bases are TGTGCCAGTACCCCGACAGGGTATGCGGGCTATGGCTACACCTTC.

The chain uses TRBV7-9 and TRBJ1-6; 7 nucleotides line up with TRBD1. Germline V gene lookup returns CDR1 SEHNR and CDR2 FQNEAQ (reference sequence). This CDR3 is 14 amino acids long. The V segment lost 4 bases and the J segment 4 bases; nucleotides outside the gene matches: 1. CDR3 sequence: CASSSTGYNSPLHF. The CDR3 bases are TGTGCCAGCAGCTCGACAGGGTATAATTCACCCCTCCACTTT.

V gene TRBV10-2 combines with J gene TRBJ2-5; D might be TRBD2 (5 bases). The germline CDR1 and CDR2 sequences are WSHSY and SAAADI. CDR3 length: 15 residues. Between the trimmed V and J ends, which lost 2 bases and 4 bases, there was a span of 14 bases. The CDR3 DNA reads as TGCGCCAGCAGTGAGCACATTAGAGGGTCAGAGACCCAGTACTTC. Translated, it gives CASSEHIRGSETQYF.